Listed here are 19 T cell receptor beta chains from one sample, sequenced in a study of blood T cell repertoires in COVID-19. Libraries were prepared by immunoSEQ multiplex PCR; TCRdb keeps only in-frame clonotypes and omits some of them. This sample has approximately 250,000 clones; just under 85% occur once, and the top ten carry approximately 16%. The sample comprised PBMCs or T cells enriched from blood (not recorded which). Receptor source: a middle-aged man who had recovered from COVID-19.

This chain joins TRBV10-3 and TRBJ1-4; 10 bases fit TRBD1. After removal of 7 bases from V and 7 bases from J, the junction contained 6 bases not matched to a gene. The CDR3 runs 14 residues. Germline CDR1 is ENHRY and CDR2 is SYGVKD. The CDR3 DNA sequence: TGTGCCATCAAGATGACAGGGGGCAGTGAAAAACTGTTTTTT. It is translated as CAIKMTGGSEKLFF.

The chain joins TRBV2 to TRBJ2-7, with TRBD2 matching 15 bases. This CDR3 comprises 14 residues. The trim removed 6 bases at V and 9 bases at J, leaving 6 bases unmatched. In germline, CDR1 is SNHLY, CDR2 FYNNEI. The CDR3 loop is CASRAGTSGRRQYF. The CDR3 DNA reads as TGTGCCAGCAGAGCCGGGACTAGCGGGAGGAGGCAGTACTTC.

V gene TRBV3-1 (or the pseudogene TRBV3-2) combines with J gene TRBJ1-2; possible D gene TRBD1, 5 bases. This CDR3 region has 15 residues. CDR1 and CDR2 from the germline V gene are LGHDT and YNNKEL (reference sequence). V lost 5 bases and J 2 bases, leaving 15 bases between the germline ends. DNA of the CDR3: TGTGCCAGCAGCAAACTCTCGGACAAGAACTATGGCTACACCTTC. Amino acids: CASSKLSDKNYGYTF.

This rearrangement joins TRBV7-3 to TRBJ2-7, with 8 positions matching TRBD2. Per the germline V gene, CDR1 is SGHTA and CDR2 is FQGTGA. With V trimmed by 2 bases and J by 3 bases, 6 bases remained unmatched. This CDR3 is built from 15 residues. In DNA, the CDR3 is TGTGCCAGCAGCTTATGGTCGGGGGGGATCTACGAGCAGTACTTC. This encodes CASSLWSGGIYEQYF.

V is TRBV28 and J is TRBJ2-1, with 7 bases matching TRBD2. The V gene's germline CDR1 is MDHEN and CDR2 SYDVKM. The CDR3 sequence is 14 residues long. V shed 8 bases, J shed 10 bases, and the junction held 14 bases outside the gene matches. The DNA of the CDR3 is TGTGCCAGCCTCACCCGTACTAGCGTAGGGGAGCAGTTCTTC. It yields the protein CASLTRTSVGEQFF. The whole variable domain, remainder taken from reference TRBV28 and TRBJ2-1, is DVKVTQSSRYLVKRTGEKVFLECVQDMDHENMFWYRQDPGLGLRLIYFSYDVKMKEKGDIPEGYSVSREKKERFSLILESASTNQTSMYLCASLTRTSVGEQFFGPGTRLTVL.

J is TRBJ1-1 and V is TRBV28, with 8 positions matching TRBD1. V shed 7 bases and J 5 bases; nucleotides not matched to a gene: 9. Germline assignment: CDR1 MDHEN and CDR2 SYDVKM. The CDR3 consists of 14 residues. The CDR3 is CASTRDRGGTEAFF. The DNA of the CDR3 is TGTGCCAGCACTCGTGACAGGGGAGGAACTGAAGCTTTCTTT.

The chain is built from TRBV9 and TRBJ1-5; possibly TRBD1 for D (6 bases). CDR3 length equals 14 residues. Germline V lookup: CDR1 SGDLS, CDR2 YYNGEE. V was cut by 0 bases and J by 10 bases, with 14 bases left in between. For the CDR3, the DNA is TGTGCCAGCAGCGTAGAACAGGGTCAGGGTCCCCAGCATTTT. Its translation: CASSVEQGQGPQHF.

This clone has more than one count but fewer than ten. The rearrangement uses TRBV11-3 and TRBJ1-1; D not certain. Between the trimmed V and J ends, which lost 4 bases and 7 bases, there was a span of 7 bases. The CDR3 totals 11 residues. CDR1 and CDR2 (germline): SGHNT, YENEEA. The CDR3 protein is CASSSDGEAFF. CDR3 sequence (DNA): TGTGCCAGCAGCTCAGACGGTGAAGCTTTCTTT.

CDR3 sequence (DNA): TGTGCCAGCAGCCAAGCAGGGGAGCAGTTCTTC. This gives the protein CASSQAGEQFF. V and J are TRBV3-1 (or the pseudogene TRBV3-2) and TRBJ2-1, with a possible D match to TRBD1 (5 bases). CDR1 LGHDT and CDR2 YNNKEL come from the germline V gene (reference sequence). This CDR3 region has 11 residues. The V gene lost 1 base and the J gene lost 10 bases, with 5 bases spanning the gap.

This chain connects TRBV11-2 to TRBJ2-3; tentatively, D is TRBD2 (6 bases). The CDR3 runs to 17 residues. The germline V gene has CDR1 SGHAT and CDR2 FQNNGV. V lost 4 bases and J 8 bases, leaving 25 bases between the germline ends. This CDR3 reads CASSWRLRGGRTPTQYF. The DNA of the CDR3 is TGTGCCAGCAGCTGGCGACTTAGGGGTGGGAGGACGCCTACGCAGTATTTT.

The CDR3 bases are TGTGCCAGCAGCCAAGCGGCAGGGGGAACCATATATTTT. Protein product: CASSQAAGGTIYF. This chain uses TRBV3-1 (or the pseudogene TRBV3-2) with TRBJ1-3, with 7 nucleotides matching TRBD1. V trimming: 1 base; J trimming: 10 bases; junction bases outside the gene matches: 4. The germline CDR1 and CDR2 sequences are LGHDT and YNNKEL (reference sequence). There are 13 residues in the CDR3.

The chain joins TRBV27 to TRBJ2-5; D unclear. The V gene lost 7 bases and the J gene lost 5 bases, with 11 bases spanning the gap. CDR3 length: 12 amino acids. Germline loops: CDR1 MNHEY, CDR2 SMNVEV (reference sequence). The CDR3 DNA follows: TGTGCCAGCAACCGATACTTGGAGACCCAGTACTTC. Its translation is CASNRYLETQYF.

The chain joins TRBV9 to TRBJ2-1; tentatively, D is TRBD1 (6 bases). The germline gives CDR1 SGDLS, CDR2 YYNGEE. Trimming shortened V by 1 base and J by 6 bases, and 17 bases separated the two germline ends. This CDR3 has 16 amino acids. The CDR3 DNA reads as TGTGCCAGCAGCGTAACCTGGGCCGGCAGGGGCAATGAGCAGTTCTTC. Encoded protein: CASSVTWAGRGNEQFF.

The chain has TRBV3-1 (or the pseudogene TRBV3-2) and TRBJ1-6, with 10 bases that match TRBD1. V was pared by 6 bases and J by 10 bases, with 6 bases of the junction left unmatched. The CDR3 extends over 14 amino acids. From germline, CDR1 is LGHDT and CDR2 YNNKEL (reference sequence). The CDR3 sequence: CASRQTGGNSPLHF. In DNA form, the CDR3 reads TGTGCCAGCAGGCAGACAGGGGGCAACTCACCCCTCCACTTT.

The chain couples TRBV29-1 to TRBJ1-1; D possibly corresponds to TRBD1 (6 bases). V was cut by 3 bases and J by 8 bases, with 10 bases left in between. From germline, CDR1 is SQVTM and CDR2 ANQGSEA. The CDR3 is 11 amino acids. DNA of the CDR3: TGCAGCGTTGACAGGGGTTCCGAAGCTTTCTTT. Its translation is CSVDRGSEAFF.

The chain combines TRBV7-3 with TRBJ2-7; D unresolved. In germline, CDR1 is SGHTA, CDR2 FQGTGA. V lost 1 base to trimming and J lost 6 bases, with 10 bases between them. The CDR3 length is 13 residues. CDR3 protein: CASSLILSGEQYF. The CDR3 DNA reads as TGTGCCAGCAGCTTAATCCTCTCAGGCGAGCAGTACTTC.

The CDR3 is CASSYSGSGQPQHF. CDR3 nucleotide sequence: TGTGCCAGCAGTTACTCAGGGAGTGGGCAGCCCCAGCATTTT. V is TRBV6-5 and J is TRBJ1-5; D not resolved. Trimming stripped 0 bases from V and 7 bases from J, with 10 bases between. The CDR3 has 14 residues. Germline CDR1 is MNHEY and CDR2 is SVGAGI.

The CDR3 here is CASSWTESSYNEQFF. DNA for the CDR3: TGCGCCAGCAGCTGGACTGAGAGCTCCTACAATGAGCAGTTCTTC. J is TRBJ2-1 and V is TRBV5-1, with a weak D call TRBD2 (5 bases). This CDR3 has 15 residues. CDR1 is SGHRS, CDR2 YFSETQ, per germline. The germline V and J ends were trimmed by 3 bases and 0 bases, with 10 bases remaining between them.

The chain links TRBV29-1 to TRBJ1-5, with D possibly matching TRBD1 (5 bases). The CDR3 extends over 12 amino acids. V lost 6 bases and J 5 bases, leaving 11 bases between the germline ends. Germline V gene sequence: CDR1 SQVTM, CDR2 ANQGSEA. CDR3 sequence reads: CSVGTWDQPQHF. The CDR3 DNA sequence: TGCAGCGTCGGGACTTGGGATCAGCCCCAGCATTTT. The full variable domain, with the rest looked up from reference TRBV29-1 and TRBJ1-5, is SAVISQKPSRDICQRGTSLTIQCQVDSQVTMMFWYRQQPGQSLTLIATANQGSEATYESGFVIDKFPISRPNLTFSTLTVSNMSPEDSSIYLCSVGTWDQPQHFGDGTRLSIL.